A single TCR beta chain is shown here with its context. As yet, its antigen is unknown. This entry is derived from a study of cytomegalovirus exposure and HLA in healthy donors. This PCR relied on a set of 60 Vbeta primers and 13 Jbeta primers. Produced via immunoSEQ multiplex PCR; TCRdb's table is partial and in-frame only. The sample carries some 97,000 clones, roughly 83% recorded once. At the time of sampling, donors were nominally healthy, though unrecorded immune exposures were likely. Whole-study findings and limits: Cytomegalovirus status was reportedly diagnosed by the classifier with high specificity and sensitivity. Sequencing had likely introduced a cluster of highly shared sequence variants as an artifact. For most TCR sequences rarity was the rule, although some public TCRs occurred in many donors.

The TCR was taken from a female donor in good health and CMV-seropositive. The sequenced sample was PBMCs.

The CDR3 DNA reads as TGTGCCAGCAGCTTGCGGGATCGCACCGGGGAGCTGTTTTTT. It codes for CASSLRDRTGELFF. The chain employs TRBV5-4 and TRBJ2-2; a possible D gene is TRBD2 (5 bases). V was cut by 1 base and J by 4 bases, with 8 bases left in between. Germline CDR1 SGHNT, CDR2 YYREEE (reference sequence). This CDR3 contains 14 residues.